This T cell receptor (beta chain) appears in the sequencing data of a study of blood T cell repertoires in COVID-19. Study context: T cells, B-cell-depleted T cells, or PBMCs provided the cDNA or gDNA that served as material.

V dropped 6 bases and J dropped 0; count of bases not matched to a gene: 3. CDR1 and CDR2 from the germline V gene are SGHTA and FQGTGA. This CDR3 spans 16 amino acids. Here immunoSEQ multiplex PCR was the method, and the copy in TCRdb shows in-frame clones only, minus some. The sample records about 370,000 clones, around 92% being singletons. The chain links TRBV7-3 to TRBJ2-1, with TRBD2 identical over 12 bases. The sample consisted of PBMCs or T cells enriched from blood (not recorded which). This clonotype originated in a woman under 40 who had recovered from COVID-19. CDR3 nucleotides: TGTGCCAGCAGGACTAGCGGGAGCCACTCCTACAATGAGCAGTTCTTC. This codes for CASRTSGSHSYNEQFF.